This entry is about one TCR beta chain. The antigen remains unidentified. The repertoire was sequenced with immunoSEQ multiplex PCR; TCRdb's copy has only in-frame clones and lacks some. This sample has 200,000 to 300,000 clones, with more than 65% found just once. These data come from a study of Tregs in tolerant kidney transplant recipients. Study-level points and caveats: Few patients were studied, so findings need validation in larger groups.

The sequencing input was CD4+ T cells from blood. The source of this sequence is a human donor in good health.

The CDR3 spells CASSFTGEAYGYTF. CDR3 nucleotides: TGCGCCAGCAGCTTTACAGGGGAGGCCTATGGCTACACCTTC. The J gene is TRBJ1-2, the V gene TRBV5-1, with TRBD1 matching 7 bases. V gave up 2 bases and J gave up 4 bases; unmatched junction bases: 5. Per the germline V gene, CDR1 is SGHRS and CDR2 is YFSETQ. CDR3 length: 14 amino acids.